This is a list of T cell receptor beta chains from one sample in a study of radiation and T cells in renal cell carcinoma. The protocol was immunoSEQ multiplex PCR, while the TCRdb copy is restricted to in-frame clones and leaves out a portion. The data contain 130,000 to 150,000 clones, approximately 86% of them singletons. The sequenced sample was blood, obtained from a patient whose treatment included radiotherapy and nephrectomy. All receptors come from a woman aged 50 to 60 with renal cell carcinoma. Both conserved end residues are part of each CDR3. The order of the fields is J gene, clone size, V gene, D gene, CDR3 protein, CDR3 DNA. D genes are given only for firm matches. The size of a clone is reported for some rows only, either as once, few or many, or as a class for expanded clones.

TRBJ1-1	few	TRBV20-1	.	CSAARGWEAFF	TGCAGTGCTGCTCGTGGCTGGGAAGCTTTCTTT
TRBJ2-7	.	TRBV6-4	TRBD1	CASSGPGQGSYEQYF	TGTGCCAGCAGTGGACCGGGACAGGGATCCTACGAGCAGTACTTC
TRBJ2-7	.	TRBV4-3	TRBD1	CASSQVQGGYYEQYF	TGCGCCAGCAGCCAGGTACAGGGGGGTTACTACGAGCAGTACTTC
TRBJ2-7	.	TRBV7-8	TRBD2	CASSFLAGESSEQYF	TGTGCCAGCAGCTTCCTAGCGGGAGAGTCATCCGAGCAGTACTTC
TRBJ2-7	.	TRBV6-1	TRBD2	CASSEVGGLTSYEQYF	TGTGCCAGCAGTGAAGTGGGAGGGCTTACCTCCTACGAGCAGTACTTC
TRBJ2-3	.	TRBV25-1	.	CASSERGSPSTDTQYF	TGTGCCAGCAGTGAACGTGGTTCTCCTAGCACAGATACGCAGTATTTT
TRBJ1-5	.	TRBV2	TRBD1	CASRGRDRVDQPQHF	TGTGCCAGCAGAGGACGGGACAGGGTGGATCAGCCCCAGCATTTT
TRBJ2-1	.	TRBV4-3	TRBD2	CASSQTGLAGNEQFF	TGCGCCAGCAGCCAGACAGGACTAGCGGGAAATGAGCAGTTCTTC
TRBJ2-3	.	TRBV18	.	CASSPTQSTSTDTQYF	TGTGCCAGCTCACCAACCCAGTCGACTAGCACAGATACGCAGTATTTT
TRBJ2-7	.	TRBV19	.	CASSINWGSNEQYF	TGTGCCAGTAGTATCAACTGGGGCAGCAACGAGCAGTACTTC
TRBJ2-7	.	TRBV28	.	CASSSQGLRPYEQYF	TGTGCCAGCAGTTCGCAAGGGTTAAGGCCCTACGAGCAGTACTTC
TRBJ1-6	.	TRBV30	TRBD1	CAWDKGANNSPLHF	TGTGCCTGGGATAAGGGGGCAAATAATTCACCCCTCCACTTT
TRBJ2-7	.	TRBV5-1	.	CASSLDGGTASEQYF	TGCGCCAGCAGCTTGGATGGGGGGACCGCGAGCGAGCAGTACTTC
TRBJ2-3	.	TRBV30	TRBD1	CAWEAGGDRIDTQYF	TGTGCCTGGGAGGCCGGTGGGGACAGGATAGATACGCAGTATTTT
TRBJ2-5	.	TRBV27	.	CASSLGETQYF	TGTGCCAGCAGTTTAGGGGAGACCCAGTACTTC
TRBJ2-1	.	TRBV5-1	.	CASSTNPTEGDEQFF	TGCGCCAGCAGCACAAACCCGACGGAGGGCGATGAGCAGTTCTTC
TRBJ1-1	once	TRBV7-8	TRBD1	CASSQQGDGTEAFF	TGTGCCAGCAGCCAACAGGGGGATGGAACTGAAGCTTTCTTT
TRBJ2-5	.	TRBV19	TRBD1	CASSRGQDQETQYF	TGTGCCAGTAGTCGGGGACAGGACCAAGAGACCCAGTACTTC
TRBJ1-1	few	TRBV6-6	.	CASSYMNTEAFF	TGTGCCAGCAGTTACATGAACACTGAAGCTTTCTTT
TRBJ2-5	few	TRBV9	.	CASSVGWGEETQYF	TGTGCCAGCAGCGTAGGATGGGGGGAGGAGACCCAGTACTTC
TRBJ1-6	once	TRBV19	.	CASSMFGGESSPLHF	TGTGCCAGTAGTATGTTTGGGGGTGAAAGCTCACCCCTCCACTTT
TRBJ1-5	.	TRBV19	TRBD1	CASSIRQGVRNQPQHF	TGTGCCAGTAGTATCAGACAGGGGGTACGGAATCAGCCCCAGCATTTT
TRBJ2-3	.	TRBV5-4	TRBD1	CASSRDRGVDTQYF	TGTGCCAGCAGCCGGGACAGGGGGGTCGATACGCAGTATTTT
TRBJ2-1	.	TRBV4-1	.	CASSQEAEAYNEQFF	TGCGCCAGCAGCCAAGAGGCGGAGGCGTACAATGAGCAGTTCTTC
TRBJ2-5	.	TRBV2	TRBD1	CASSGDSGETQYF	TGTGCCAGCAGTGGGGACAGCGGAGAGACCCAGTACTTC
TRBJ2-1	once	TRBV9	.	CASSVVSTGNEQFF	TGTGCCAGCAGCGTAGTTTCAACGGGCAATGAGCAGTTCTTC
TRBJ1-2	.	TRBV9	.	CASSANRDNGYTF	TGTGCCAGCAGCGCGAACAGGGATAATGGCTACACCTTC